This paragraph reports one TCR beta chain. Which antigen it targets is not known. Nothing much larger sits one base from this clone, and base qualities are not available. The data derive from a study of PD-L1 blockade in urothelial cancer (dated by TCRdb to 2016 to 2017). As for the study more broadly: Therapy was started around 2014 for all patients, and atezolizumab 1,200 mg was administered intravenously every 3 weeks. Durable clinical benefit was defined as progression-free survival longer than 6 months, and TCR features were also tested against progression-free and overall survival. TCR sequencing covered pretreatment tumor samples and matched, serially collected peripheral blood taken before and after atezolizumab treatment. Blood samples gave a median of about 150,000 T cells and 80,000 to 95,000 unique TCRs, with a median clonality of around 0.074. Durable clinical benefit was achieved by nine patients but not by the remaining 20. Pretreatment blood TCR-seq was available for about 27 patients, at least one posttreatment blood collection was obtained for approximately 25 patients, and tumor TCR-seq was available for approximately 25 patients. Blood samples were analyzed 3 weeks after the start of treatment (second dose) and 6 weeks after the start of treatment. About 90% of the roughly 29 patients were identified as males with urothelial cancer of bladder origin, and a prior smoking history was reported by 18 of 29 patients. In the same patients, whole exome sequencing and RNA sequencing of pretreatment tumors were performed in addition to TCR sequencing. The study, an exploratory multi-omic analysis, examined somatic, immune and clinical correlates of response to PD-L1 blockade with atezolizumab in urothelial cancer. An ECOG performance status of 0 or 1 was recorded for the patients, and 0 to 3 prior chemotherapy regimens had been received by the patients.

Findings and caveats that apply to the study as a whole: Because the sample size was small (n ≈ 27) and many exploratory analyses were performed, the results are intended to be hypothesis-generating. Among patients with durable benefit, tumor-associated TCR clones showed greater expansion in peripheral blood 3 weeks after treatment started (n ≈ 23, p = 0.022). A pretreatment peripheral blood TCR clonality below the median was linked to improved progression-free and overall survival.

Synthetic TCR analog templates were spiked into each PCR so that absolute template abundance could be estimated from read counts. TCRbeta CDR3 regions were amplified from genomic DNA with bias-controlled V and J gene primers using the immunoSEQ assay. Rearranged TCRbeta segments were sequenced at approximately 20X coverage. Regarding the original processing steps: Sequencing errors were corrected by clustering, and CDR3s were annotated against IMGT so that V, D and J genes could be assigned. Only productive TCRbeta rearrangements were used in downstream analyses, excluding out-of-frame or stop-codon sequences. To compute clonality, Shannon entropy was normalized by the log of the number of unique productive sequences and then subtracted from one. Fisher's exact test with Benjamini-Hochberg correction, at a threshold of adjusted p below 0.01, was used to find clones that differed between time points or between blood and tumor. Here the immuneACCESS table is served through TCRdb, limited to in-frame sequences with V and J called. Missing clones are a known gap in these copies; in checked studies unresolved V genes cover under half, and the rest lacks a known reason. The V and J calls and clone size are taken from that table; D and trimming were inferred from the DNA. Here the sample has about 74,000 clones; around 84% occur a single time. Of the sample, approximately 4.7% falls within the top ten clones.

Via the germline V gene (reference sequence), CDR1 is LNHDA and CDR2 SQIVND. V is shortened by 6 bases, J by 11 bases, and the region joining them spans 14 bases. The CDR3, cysteine through phenylalanine, is 12 amino acids long. Of all the DNA, just the CDR3 is kept, 36 bases in frame from base 1. The cohort comprised approximately 30 patients with locally advanced or metastatic urothelial carcinoma treated at Memorial Sloan Kettering on a trial protocol. Peripheral blood mononuclear cells were collected pretreatment and during treatment, at between 1 and 8 total time points per patient. The Qiagen DNeasy Blood extraction kit was used to purify genomic DNA from total PBMCs and tumor samples. PBMCs were collected pretreatment and during treatment, and were isolated and stored as previously described.

Specimen: PBMCs, collected around atezolizumab (anti-PD-L1) treatment. The receptor comes from a man aged 65 to 79 with urothelial cancer. The V gene is TRBV19 and the J gene is TRBJ1-5, with TRBD1 perhaps the D gene, on 6 matching bases. The sequenced DNA: TGTGCCAGTAGCCCTACGAGGGGGACCCAGCATTTT. Translated, it reads CASSPTRGTQHF.